These 26 T cell receptor beta chains were sequenced from one sample in a study of T cells in Graves' hyperthyroidism and ophthalmopathy. Researchers amplified the TCR beta CDR3 regions from RNA transcripts. The HTBI primer set served for first-round RT-PCR of the TCR CDR3. One entry per CDR3 protein, called by TCRdb with MiXCR from the multiplex PCR reads. The data contain about 400,000 distinct CDR3 sequences, just under 15% of them singletons. Material for sequencing was blood. These TCRs come from a woman aged 30 to 39 with Graves' hyperthyroidism.

This clonotype was counted at least ten times. The rearrangement joins TRBV20-1 to TRBJ1-1; D perhaps matches TRBD1 (5 bases). The V gene's germline CDR1 is DFQATT and CDR2 SNEGSKA (reference sequence). Trimming cost V 3 bases and J 2 bases, with 10 bases left between them. The CDR3 runs 13 residues. CDR3 coding DNA: TGCAGTGCTAGCTTGGGGCACAACACTGAAGCTTTCTTT. Translating it yields CSASLGHNTEAFF.

V usage is TRBV5-6 and J usage is TRBJ2-1; no firm D call. Trimming removed 4 bases from V and 0 bases from J, with 11 bases in between. There are 15 residues in the CDR3. Per the germline V gene, CDR1 is SGHDT and CDR2 is YYEEEE. The CDR3 DNA reads TGTGCCAGCAGCCGCGGTCGTATCTCCTACAATGAGCAGTTCTTC. As protein: CASSRGRISYNEQFF.

This clonotype has a handful of counts. V usage is TRBV20-1 and J usage is TRBJ2-3; D unresolved. Trimming pared 0 bases from V and 1 base from J, leaving 14 bases between. Germline V gene data show CDR1 as DFQATT and CDR2 as SNEGSKA (reference sequence). The CDR3 covers 16 residues. CDR3 sequence: CSARDDLGMGTDTQYF. The CDR3 nucleotides read TGCAGTGCTAGAGATGACCTAGGAATGGGCACAGATACGCAGTATTTT.

CDR3 in amino acids: CASSSQGKGNQPQHF. The CDR3 DNA sequence: TGTGCCAGCAGTTCACAGGGTAAGGGCAATCAGCCCCAGCATTTT. The V gene is TRBV27, the J gene TRBJ1-5; tentatively, D is TRBD1 (6 bases). The CDR3 is made up of 15 amino acids. Germline V gene sequence: CDR1 MNHEY, CDR2 SMNVEV (reference sequence). Trimming shortened V by 4 bases and J by 2 bases, and 12 bases separated the two germline ends.

This clonotype was found many times. The chain has TRBV15 and TRBJ2-7, with TRBD1 identical over 8 bases. This CDR3 comprises 13 residues. Trimming cost V 3 bases and J 9 bases; bases outside gene matches: 7. Germline-derived CDR1 and CDR2 are LNHNV and YYDKDF (reference sequence). The CDR3 DNA is TGTGCCACCAGCAGCGACAGGGGAGTCGCGCAGTACTTC. The encoded protein is CATSSDRGVAQYF.

This clonotype showed up just a few times. The CDR3, as DNA: TGTGCCAGCAGTTACCCAGACAGTGTCGGGACCCAGTACTTC. Protein product: CASSYPDSVGTQYF. The chain uses TRBV6-2 or TRBV6-3 and TRBJ2-5; a possible D gene is TRBD1 (5 bases). The germline V and J ends were trimmed by 2 bases and 7 bases, with 14 bases remaining between them. Germline V CDR1 and CDR2: MNHEY, SVGEGT. The CDR3 runs to 14 residues.

The chain has TRBV5-1 and TRBJ2-1, with TRBD2 matching over 10 bases. The trim removed 0 bases at V and 6 bases at J, leaving 3 bases unmatched. The CDR3 extends over 15 amino acids. CDR1 SGHRS and CDR2 YFSETQ come from the germline V gene. CDR3 coding DNA: TGCGCCAGCAGCTTGGGGGCTAGCGGGGGCAATGAGCAGTTCTTC. Translation: CASSLGASGGNEQFF.

The CDR3 loop reads CASSLEGGDRDTQYF. CDR3 in DNA: TGTGCCAGCAGTTTAGAGGGGGGGGATCGGGATACGCAGTATTTT. The rearrangement uses TRBV27 and TRBJ2-3; D possibly corresponds to TRBD2 (7 bases). Germline V gene lookup returns CDR1 MNHEY and CDR2 SMNVEV (reference sequence). The CDR3 has 15 amino acids. Deletions cut 2 bases from V and 6 bases from J, with 15 bases between.

This clonotype was seen many times. The genes are TRBV28 and TRBJ1-5; D not resolved. CDR3 size: 14 residues. The germline V and J ends were trimmed by 4 bases and 3 bases, with 10 bases remaining between them. Germline lookup yields CDR1 MDHEN and CDR2 SYDVKM. The chain's CDR3 is CASSSRDFNQPQHF. DNA for the CDR3: TGTGCCAGCAGTTCCCGGGATTTCAATCAGCCCCAGCATTTT.

This clonotype was seen only once. This chain joins TRBV15 and TRBJ2-6; D is unresolved. Trimming left V 1 base short and J 1 base short, with 8 bases between. Germline V gene sequence: CDR1 LNHNV, CDR2 YYDKDF (reference sequence). CDR3 length: 16 residues. The CDR3 sequence is CATSRADLSGANVLTF. For the CDR3, the DNA is TGTGCCACCAGCAGAGCGGATTTGTCTGGGGCCAACGTCCTGACTTTC.

In its sample, this clonotype was seen many times. The V and J genes are TRBV29-1 and TRBJ2-5, with TRBD1 as a possible D gene (5 bases). The CDR3 sequence is 14 residues long. Germline loops: CDR1 SQVTM, CDR2 ANQGSEA. V was clipped by 8 bases and J by 2 bases, with 18 bases between them. The DNA of the CDR3 is TGCAGCTTTGGTCCAGGGCCGACTCAAGAGACCCAGTACTTC. It specifies CSFGPGPTQETQYF.

This clonotype was observed at least ten times. V and J are TRBV7-9 and TRBJ2-3; possible D gene TRBD1, 6 bases. Trimming stripped 1 base from V and 2 bases from J, with 13 bases between. The CDR3 totals 16 residues. Germline CDR1 reads SEHNR; CDR2 reads FQNEAQ (reference sequence). CDR3 sequence (DNA): TGTGCCAGCAGCTTAGTGGCAGGGGTGTCCACAGATACGCAGTATTTT. This sequence encodes CASSLVAGVSTDTQYF.

This chain joins TRBV3-1 and TRBJ2-1; D possibly matches TRBD1 or TRBD2 (10 bases each). V was cut by 2 bases and J by 1 base, with 30 bases left in between. Germline V gene lookup returns CDR1 LGHDT and CDR2 YNNKEL (reference sequence). The CDR3 has 22 amino acids. The CDR3 DNA is TGTGCCAGCAGCCAATGGGACAGGGGAGGTCTAGCGGGAGTGGGGTCCTACAATGAGCAGTTCTTC. Translating it yields CASSQWDRGGLAGVGSYNEQFF.

This clonotype was counted many times. The chain recombines TRBV2 with TRBJ2-1; 8 nucleotides agree with TRBD2. With 7 bases clipped from V and 3 bases from J, the junction kept 17 bases outside the gene matches. In germline, CDR1 is SNHLY, CDR2 FYNNEI. There are 18 residues in the CDR3. The DNA of the CDR3 is TGTGCCAGCACTTCGTCAGAACTCAGCGGGAGATACTACAATGAGCAGTTCTTC. Translating gives CASTSSELSGRYYNEQFF.

As concerns this clonotype: This may come from a read error, since a much larger clone is one base off. The chain combines TRBV20-1 with TRBJ2-1; D is unresolved. Germline CDR1 reads DFQATT; CDR2 reads SNEGSKA (reference sequence). The CDR3 sequence is 9 residues long. Trimming pared 7 bases from V and 6 bases from J, leaving 4 bases between. The CDR3 sequence: CSVSNEQFF. DNA for the CDR3: TGCAGTGTATCCAATGAGCAGTTCTTC.

Comments on this clonotype: A single base separates this from a much larger clone, so it may be a read error. CDR3 sequence reads: CASRPIFLTSGSTYNEQFF. CDR3 DNA sequence: TGTGCCAGCAGACCTATCTTCCTGACTAGCGGGAGTACCTACAATGAGCAGTTCTTC. The chain uses TRBV28 and TRBJ2-1, with 12 bases that match TRBD2. Per the germline V gene, CDR1 is MDHEN and CDR2 is SYDVKM. J was trimmed by 2 bases and V by 6 bases; bases with no gene match: 14. CDR3 length: 19 residues. The variable domain in full, with the rest retrieved from reference TRBV28 and TRBJ2-1, is DVKVTQSSRYLVKRTGEKVFLECVQDMDHENMFWYRQDPGLGLRLIYFSYDVKMKEKGDIPEGYSVSREKKERFSLILESASTNQTSMYLCASRPIFLTSGSTYNEQFFGPGTRLTVL.

The chain joins TRBV20-1 to TRBJ2-7; 9 nucleotides match TRBD2. The CDR3 sequence is 15 residues long. Germline CDR1 reads DFQATT; CDR2 reads SNEGSKA (reference sequence). Trimming cost V 6 bases and J 2 bases; bases outside gene matches: 11. CDR3 protein: CSAPLGLAGPYEQYF. CDR3 coding DNA: TGCAGTGCACCTTTAGGGCTAGCGGGGCCCTACGAGCAGTACTTC.

The chain has TRBV4-1 and TRBJ2-1; TRBD2 matches 10 bases. This CDR3 has 16 amino acids. Germline CDR1 MGHRA, CDR2 YSYEKL. The V and J ends lost 1 base and 4 bases, in that order; junction bases with no gene match: 4. The chain's CDR3 is CASSQGTSGTYNEQFF. DNA for the CDR3: TGCGCCAGCAGCCAAGGGACTAGCGGAACTTACAATGAGCAGTTCTTC.

With respect to this clonotype: The junction and the germline gene differ at one end; a read error may be behind it. This rearrangement joins TRBV30 to TRBJ2-7; D tentatively fits TRBD1 or TRBD2 (5 bases each). The CDR3 extends over 16 amino acids. Germline loops: CDR1 GTSNPN, CDR2 SVGIG (reference sequence). Here the CDR3 DNA reads TGTGCCCGGAGTGTAATAGGGGCAGGGACCTCCTACGAGCAGTACTTC. It yields the protein CARSVIGAGTSYEQYF. The full variable domain, with the rest looked up from reference TRBV30 and TRBJ2-7, is SQTIHQWPATLVQPVGSPLSLECTVEGTSNPNLYWYRQAAGRGLQLLFYSVGIGQISSEVPQNLSASRPQDRQFILSSKKLLLSDSGFYLCARSVIGAGTSYEQYFGPGTRLTVT.

This clonotype has just a few counts. The J gene is TRBJ2-7, the V gene TRBV29-1; D not certain. This CDR3 contains 13 residues. Germline values: CDR1 SQVTM, CDR2 ANQGSEA. With 2 bases removed from V and 5 bases from J, the gap between germline ends came to 13 bases. The CDR3 DNA sequence: TGCAGCGTTGAACTCGGTACGCGACACGAGCAGTACTTC. Residues: CSVELGTRHEQYF.

This chain joins TRBV3-1 and TRBJ2-4; a possible D gene is TRBD2 (5 bases). Trimming took off 0 bases at V and 0 bases at J, with 24 bases between the two ends. From germline, CDR1 is LGHDT and CDR2 YNNKEL (reference sequence). This CDR3 contains 21 residues. This chain's CDR3 is CASSQDLGVGAAAGAKNIQYF. As DNA, the CDR3 is TGTGCCAGCAGCCAAGATCTGGGCGTTGGTGCGGCGGCGGGAGCCAAAAACATTCAGTACTTC. Using reference TRBV3-1 and TRBJ2-4 for the parts outside the CDR3, the full variable domain is DTAVSQTPKYLVTQMGNDKSIKCEQNLGHDTMYWYKQDSKKFLKIMFSYNNKELIINETVPNRFSPKSPDKAHLNLHINSLELGDSAVYFCASSQDLGVGAAAGAKNIQYFGAGTRLSVL.

Of note for this clonotype: A read error is possible here, since a much larger clone lies one base away. The chain combines TRBV29-1 with TRBJ2-7, with a weak D call TRBD2 (5 bases). CDR1 is SQVTM and CDR2 is ANQGSEA in the germline V gene. The CDR3 runs 16 residues. Deletions cut 7 bases from V and 2 bases from J, with 24 bases between. In DNA form, the CDR3 reads TGCAGCGCTATCGGAGGCCCAGCGAGACCCACCTACGAGCAGTACTTC. This sequence encodes CSAIGGPARPTYEQYF.

V usage is TRBV6-1 and J usage is TRBJ2-3; 13 nucleotides agree with TRBD2. V was clipped by 6 bases and J by 4 bases; unmatched bases: 13. CDR1 and CDR2 (germline): MNHNS, SASEGT. The CDR3 is made up of 18 amino acids. The chain's CDR3 is CASSSKTTLAGGSDTQYF. Written as DNA, the CDR3 is TGTGCCAGCAGCTCCAAAACAACACTAGCGGGAGGGTCAGATACGCAGTATTTT.

The table lists this clonotype with many counts. The chain couples TRBV5-1 to TRBJ2-3, with D perhaps given as TRBD1 or TRBD2 (5 bases each). The CDR3 is 15 amino acids. Trimming took 5 bases from V and 0 from J, leaving 13 bases between them. Germline-derived CDR1 and CDR2 are SGHRS and YFSETQ. The CDR3: CASSRLGTSTDTQYF. In DNA, the CDR3 is TGCGCCAGCAGTCGCTTGGGGACCAGCACAGATACGCAGTATTTT.

The chain links TRBV11-2 to TRBJ2-1; a weak D match, TRBD2 (6 bases). In germline, CDR1 is SGHAT, CDR2 FQNNGV. Deletions cut 7 bases from V and 7 bases from J, with 14 bases between. CDR3 size: 13 residues. The CDR3 protein is CASTSLGGNEQFF. CDR3 DNA: TGTGCCAGCACCTCCCTCGGGGGAAATGAGCAGTTCTTC.

This clonotype was recorded a few times. Being one base from a much bigger clone, this may be a read error. This chain connects TRBV28 to TRBJ2-7; perhaps D is TRBD1 or TRBD2 (6 bases each). This CDR3 region has 15 residues. Germline V gives CDR1 MDHEN, CDR2 SYDVKM. The V and J ends lost 2 bases and 4 bases respectively, with 15 bases between them. This chain's CDR3 is CASSLTDQGRYEQYF. For the CDR3, the DNA is TGTGCCAGCAGTTTAACCGACCAGGGGAGGTACGAGCAGTACTTC.